This T cell receptor beta chain was recorded in a study of patients and donors after allogeneic stem cell transplantation. Many counts were recorded for this clonotype. V shed 5 bases and J 12 bases; nucleotides not matched to a gene: 10. The CDR3 contains 13 residues. TCRdb reprocessed the RT-PCR reads via MiXCR and lists one record per CDR3 protein. The sample shows 920,000 or so distinct CDR3 sequences, over 15% of them seen only once. This clonotype was obtained from a human donor who was either an allogeneic HSCT recipient or a stem cell or donor lymphocyte infusion donor (not recorded which). It is not recorded whose cells these are; they may come from a transplant donor. The specimen sequenced was blood, either unsorted or a sorted T cell fraction (not recorded which). The chain is built from TRBV12-3 or TRBV12-4 and TRBJ2-1, with 7 nucleotides matching TRBD2. CDR3 protein: CASSPGPTSPQFF. CDR3 nucleotide sequence: TGTGCCAGCAGTCCAGGCCCGACTAGCCCGCAGTTCTTC.